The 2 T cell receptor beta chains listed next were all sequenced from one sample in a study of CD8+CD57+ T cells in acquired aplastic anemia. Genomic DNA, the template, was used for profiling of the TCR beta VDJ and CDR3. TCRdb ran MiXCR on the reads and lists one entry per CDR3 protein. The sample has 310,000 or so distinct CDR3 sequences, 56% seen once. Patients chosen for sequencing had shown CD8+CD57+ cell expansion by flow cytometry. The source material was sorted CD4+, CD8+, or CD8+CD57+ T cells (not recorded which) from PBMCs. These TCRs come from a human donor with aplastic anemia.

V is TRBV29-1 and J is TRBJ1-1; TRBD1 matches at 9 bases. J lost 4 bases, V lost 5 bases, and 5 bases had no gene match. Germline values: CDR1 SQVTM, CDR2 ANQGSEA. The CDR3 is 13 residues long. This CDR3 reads CSVTGGSGTEAFF. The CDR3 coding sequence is TGCAGCGTTACAGGGGGCTCGGGCACTGAAGCTTTCTTT.

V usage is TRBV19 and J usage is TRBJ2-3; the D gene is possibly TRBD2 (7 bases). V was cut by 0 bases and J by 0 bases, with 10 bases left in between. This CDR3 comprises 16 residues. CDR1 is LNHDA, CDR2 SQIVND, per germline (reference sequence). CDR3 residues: CASSIEAGASTDTQYF. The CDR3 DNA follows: TGTGCCAGTAGTATAGAGGCGGGGGCTAGCACAGATACGCAGTATTTT.